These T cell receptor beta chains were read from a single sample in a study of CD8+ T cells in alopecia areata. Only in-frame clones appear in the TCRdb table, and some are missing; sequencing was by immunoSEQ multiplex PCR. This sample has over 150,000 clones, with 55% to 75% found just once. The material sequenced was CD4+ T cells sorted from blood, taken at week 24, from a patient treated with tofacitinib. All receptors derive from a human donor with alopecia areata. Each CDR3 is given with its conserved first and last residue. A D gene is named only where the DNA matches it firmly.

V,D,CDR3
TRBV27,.,CASSSFSGNTIYF
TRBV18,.,CASSPIESNQPQHF
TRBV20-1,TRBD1,CSAGTAYEQYF
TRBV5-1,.,CASVQGATKNIQYF
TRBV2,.,CASRLNTEAFF
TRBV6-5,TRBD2,CASSRAGGGGYEQYF
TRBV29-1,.,CSSLHGTDTQYF
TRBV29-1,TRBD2,CSVERAGVVHEQFF
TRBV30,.,CASRGVGNSPLHF
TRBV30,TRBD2,CAWKETLAGGPLRYNEQFF
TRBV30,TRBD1,CAWMGQGVSPLHF
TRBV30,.,CAVPDGANYGYTF
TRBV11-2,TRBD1,CASSGTDIRYGYTF
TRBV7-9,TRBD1,CASSFGQGDRGYTF
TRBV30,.,CAWSSYGGWGEAFF
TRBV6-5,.,CASKPRHGYNSPLHF
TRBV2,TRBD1,CASSEDRAVQPQHF
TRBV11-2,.,CASSDQGRLGQSNYGYTF
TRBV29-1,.,CSVVGQGIGYTF
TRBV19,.,CASSTRQMGTDTQYF
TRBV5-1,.,CASSLDGTREAFF
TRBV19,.,CASSISAAQQETQYF
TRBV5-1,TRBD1,CASSPGTGNTEAFF
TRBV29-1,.,CSVGDSWGYTQYF
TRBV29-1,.,CSVDSGKTEAFF
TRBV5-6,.,CASSFRGTPETQYF